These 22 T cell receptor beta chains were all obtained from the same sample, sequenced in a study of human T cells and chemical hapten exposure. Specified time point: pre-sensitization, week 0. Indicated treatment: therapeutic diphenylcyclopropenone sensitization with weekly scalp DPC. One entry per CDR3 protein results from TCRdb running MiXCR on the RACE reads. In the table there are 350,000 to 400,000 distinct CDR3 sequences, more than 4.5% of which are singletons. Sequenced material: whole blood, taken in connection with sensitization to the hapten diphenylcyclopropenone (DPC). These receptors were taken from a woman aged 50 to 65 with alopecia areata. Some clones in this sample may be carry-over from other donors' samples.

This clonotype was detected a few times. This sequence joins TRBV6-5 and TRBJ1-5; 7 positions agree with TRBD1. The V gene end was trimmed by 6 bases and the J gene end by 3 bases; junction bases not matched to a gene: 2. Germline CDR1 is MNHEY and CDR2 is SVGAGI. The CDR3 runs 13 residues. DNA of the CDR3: TGTGCCAGCAGACAGGGGAACAATCAGCCCCAGCATTTT. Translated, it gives CASRQGNNQPQHF.

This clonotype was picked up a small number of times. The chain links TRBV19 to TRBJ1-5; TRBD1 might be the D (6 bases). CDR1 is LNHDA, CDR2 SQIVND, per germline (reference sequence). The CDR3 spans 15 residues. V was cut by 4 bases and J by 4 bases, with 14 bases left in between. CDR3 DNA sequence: TGTGCCAGTAGTAACTTCCCCACAGGGAATCAGCCCCAGCATTTT. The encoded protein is CASSNFPTGNQPQHF.

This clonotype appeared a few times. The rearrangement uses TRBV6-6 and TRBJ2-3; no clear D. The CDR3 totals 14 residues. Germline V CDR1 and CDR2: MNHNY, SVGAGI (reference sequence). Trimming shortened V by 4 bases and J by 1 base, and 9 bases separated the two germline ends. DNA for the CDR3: TGTGCCAGCAGTTCCATGACCGGCACAGATACGCAGTATTTT. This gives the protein CASSSMTGTDTQYF.

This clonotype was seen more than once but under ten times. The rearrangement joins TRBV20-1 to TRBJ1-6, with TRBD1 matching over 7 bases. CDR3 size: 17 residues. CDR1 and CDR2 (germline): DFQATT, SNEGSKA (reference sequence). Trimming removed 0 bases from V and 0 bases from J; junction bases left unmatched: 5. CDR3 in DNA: TGCAGTGCTAGAGAGGACAGGCTAAGCTCCTATAATTCACCCCTCCACTTT. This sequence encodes CSAREDRLSSYNSPLHF.

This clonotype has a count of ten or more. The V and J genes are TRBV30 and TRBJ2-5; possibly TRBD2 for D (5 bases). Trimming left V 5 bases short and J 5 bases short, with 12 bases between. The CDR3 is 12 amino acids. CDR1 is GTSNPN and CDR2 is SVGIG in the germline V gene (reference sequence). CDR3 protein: CAWSRERETQYF. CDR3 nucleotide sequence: TGTGCCTGGTCGAGGGAACGGGAGACCCAGTACTTC.

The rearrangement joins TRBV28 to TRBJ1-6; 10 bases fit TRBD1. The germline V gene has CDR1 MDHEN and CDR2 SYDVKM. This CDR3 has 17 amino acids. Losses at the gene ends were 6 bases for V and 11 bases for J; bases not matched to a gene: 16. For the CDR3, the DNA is TGTGCCAGCAGAAATAAGGGGGCGGACAGGGGGTTTGCACCCCTCCACTTT. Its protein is CASRNKGADRGFAPLHF.

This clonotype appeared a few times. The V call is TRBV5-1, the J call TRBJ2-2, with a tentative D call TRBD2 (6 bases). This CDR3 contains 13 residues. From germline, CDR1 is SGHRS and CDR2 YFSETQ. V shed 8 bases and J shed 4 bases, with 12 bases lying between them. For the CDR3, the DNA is TGCGCCAGGGGGACTGAAGTCACCGGGGAGCTGTTTTTT. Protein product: CARGTEVTGELFF.

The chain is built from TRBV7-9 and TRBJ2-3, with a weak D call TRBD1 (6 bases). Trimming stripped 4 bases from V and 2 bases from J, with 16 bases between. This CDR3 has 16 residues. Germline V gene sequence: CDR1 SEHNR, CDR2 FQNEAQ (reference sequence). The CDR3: CASSSRGERTTDTQYF. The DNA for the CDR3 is TGTGCCAGCAGCTCCAGGGGTGAGCGGACCACAGATACGCAGTATTTT.

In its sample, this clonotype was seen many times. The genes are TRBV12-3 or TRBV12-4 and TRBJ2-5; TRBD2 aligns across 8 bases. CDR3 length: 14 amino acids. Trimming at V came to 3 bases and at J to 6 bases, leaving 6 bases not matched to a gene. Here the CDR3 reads CASSFREGQQTQYF. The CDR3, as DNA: TGTGCCAGCAGTTTCCGGGAGGGCCAGCAGACCCAGTACTTC.

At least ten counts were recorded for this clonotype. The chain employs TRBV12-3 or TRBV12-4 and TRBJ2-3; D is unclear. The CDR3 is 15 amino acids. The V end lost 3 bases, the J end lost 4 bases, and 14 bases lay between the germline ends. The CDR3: CASSFMSTPSDTQYF. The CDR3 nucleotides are TGTGCCAGCAGTTTTATGTCAACCCCTTCAGATACGCAGTATTTT.

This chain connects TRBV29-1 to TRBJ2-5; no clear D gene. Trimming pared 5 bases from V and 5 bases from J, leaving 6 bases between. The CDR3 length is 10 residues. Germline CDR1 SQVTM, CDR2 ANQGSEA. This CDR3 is CSVTRETQYF. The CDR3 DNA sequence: TGCAGCGTTACCCGGGAGACCCAGTACTTC.

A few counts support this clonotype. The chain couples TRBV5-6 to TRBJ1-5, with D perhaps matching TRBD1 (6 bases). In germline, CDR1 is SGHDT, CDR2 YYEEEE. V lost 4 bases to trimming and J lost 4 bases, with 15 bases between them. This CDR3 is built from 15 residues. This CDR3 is CASSAGGELNQPQHF. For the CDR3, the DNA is TGTGCCAGCAGCGCGGGGGGCGAACTAAATCAGCCCCAGCATTTT.

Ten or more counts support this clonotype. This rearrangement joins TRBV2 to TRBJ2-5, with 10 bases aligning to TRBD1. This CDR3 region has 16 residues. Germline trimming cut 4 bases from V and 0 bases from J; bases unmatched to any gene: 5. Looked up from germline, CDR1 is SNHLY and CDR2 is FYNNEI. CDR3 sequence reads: CASSVFGTGDQETQYF. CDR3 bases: TGTGCCAGCAGTGTCTTTGGGACAGGGGACCAAGAGACCCAGTACTTC.

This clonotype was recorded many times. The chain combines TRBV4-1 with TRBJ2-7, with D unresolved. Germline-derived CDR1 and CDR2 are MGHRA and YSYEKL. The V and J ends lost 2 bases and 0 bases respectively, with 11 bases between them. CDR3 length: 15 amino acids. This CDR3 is CASSQFSDDSYEQYF. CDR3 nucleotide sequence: TGCGCCAGCAGCCAATTCAGTGACGACTCCTACGAGCAGTACTTC.

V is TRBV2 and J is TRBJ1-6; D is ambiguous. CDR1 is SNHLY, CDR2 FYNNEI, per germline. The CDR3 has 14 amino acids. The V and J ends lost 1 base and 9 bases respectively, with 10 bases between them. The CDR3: CASSEGSGRSPLHF. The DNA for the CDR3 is TGTGCCAGCAGTGAAGGGTCAGGTCGTTCACCCCTCCACTTT. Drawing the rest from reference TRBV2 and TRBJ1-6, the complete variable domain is EPEVTQTPSHQVTQMGQEVILRCVPISNHLYFYWYRQILGQKVEFLVSFYNNEISEKSEIFDDQFSVERPDGSNFTLKIRSTKLEDSAMYFCASSEGSGRSPLHFGNGTRLTVT.

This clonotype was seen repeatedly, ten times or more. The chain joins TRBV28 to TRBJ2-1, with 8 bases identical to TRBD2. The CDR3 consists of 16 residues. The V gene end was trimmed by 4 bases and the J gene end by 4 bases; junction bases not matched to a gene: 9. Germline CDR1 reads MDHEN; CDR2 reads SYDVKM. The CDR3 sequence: CASSSQGSGEYNEQFF. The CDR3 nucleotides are TGTGCCAGCAGTTCCCAGGGTAGCGGGGAATACAATGAGCAGTTCTTC.

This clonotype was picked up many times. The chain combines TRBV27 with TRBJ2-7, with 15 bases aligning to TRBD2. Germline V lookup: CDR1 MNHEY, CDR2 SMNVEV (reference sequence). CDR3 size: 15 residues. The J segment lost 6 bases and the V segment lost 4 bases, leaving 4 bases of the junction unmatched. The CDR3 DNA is TGTGCCAGCAGTTCAGGACTAGCGGGAGGGGTCGAGCAGTACTTC. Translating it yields CASSSGLAGGVEQYF.

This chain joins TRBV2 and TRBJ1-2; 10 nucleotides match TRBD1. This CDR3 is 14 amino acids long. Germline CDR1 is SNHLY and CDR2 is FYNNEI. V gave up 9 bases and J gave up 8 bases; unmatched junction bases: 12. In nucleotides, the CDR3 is TGTGCCAGTGTCAGACCGGGACAGGGGAACGGCTACACCTTC. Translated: CASVRPGQGNGYTF.

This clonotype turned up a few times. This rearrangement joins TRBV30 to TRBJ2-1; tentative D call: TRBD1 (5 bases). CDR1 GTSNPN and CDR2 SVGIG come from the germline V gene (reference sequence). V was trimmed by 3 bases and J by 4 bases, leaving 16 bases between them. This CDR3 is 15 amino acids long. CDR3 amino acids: CAWRFGRAIYNEQFF. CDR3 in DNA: TGTGCCTGGAGGTTCGGCAGGGCCATTTACAATGAGCAGTTCTTC. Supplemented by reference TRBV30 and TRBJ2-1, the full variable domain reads SQTIHQWPATLVQPVGSPLSLECTVEGTSNPNLYWYRQAAGRGLQLLFYSVGIGQISSEVPQNLSASRPQDRQFILSSKKLLLSDSGFYLCAWRFGRAIYNEQFFGPGTRLTVL.

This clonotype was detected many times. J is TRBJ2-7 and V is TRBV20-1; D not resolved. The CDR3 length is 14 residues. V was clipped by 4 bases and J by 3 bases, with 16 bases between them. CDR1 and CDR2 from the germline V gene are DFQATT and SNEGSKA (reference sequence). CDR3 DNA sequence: TGCAGTGCTACCAGTAGAGCGATCGGCTACGAGCAGTACTTC. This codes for CSATSRAIGYEQYF.

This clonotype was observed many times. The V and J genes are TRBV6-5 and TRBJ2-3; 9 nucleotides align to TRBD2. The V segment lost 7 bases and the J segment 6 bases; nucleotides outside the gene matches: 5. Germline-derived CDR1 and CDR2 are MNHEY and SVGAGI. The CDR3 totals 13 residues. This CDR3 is CASKASGTDTQYF. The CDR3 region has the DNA TGTGCCAGCAAAGCTAGCGGGACCGATACGCAGTATTTT.

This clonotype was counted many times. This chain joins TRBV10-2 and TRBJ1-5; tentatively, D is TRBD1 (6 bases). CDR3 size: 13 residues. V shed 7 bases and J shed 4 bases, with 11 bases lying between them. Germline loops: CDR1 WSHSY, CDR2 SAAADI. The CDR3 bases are TGCGCCAGCAATCAGGGGAATAATCAGCCCCAGCATTTT. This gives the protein CASNQGNNQPQHF.